These T cell receptor beta chains were read from a single sample in a study of cytomegalovirus exposure and HLA in healthy donors. Assay: immunoSEQ multiplex PCR; the TCRdb copy retains only in-frame clones and omits some. This sample has about 300,000 clones; 86% occur once, and the top ten carry 3.5% to 4%. Sequencing was performed on PBMCs. The receptors were gathered from a man aged 35 to 55 in good health and CMV-seropositive. CDR3s include the opening cysteine and the closing phenylalanine or tryptophan. A D gene is named only where the DNA matches it firmly. The listing skips clone size in some rows; elsewhere it reads once, few, many or a size class.

TRBJ2-2 - TRBV5-1 TRBD2 TGCGCCAGCAGCTTGGTCACTAGCGGAGCCACCGGGGAGCTGTTTTTT CASSLVTSGATGELFF
TRBJ1-1 - TRBV14 - TGTGCCAGCAGCCAACCCCAGGATGGGACTGAAGCTTTCTTT CASSQPQDGTEAFF
TRBJ2-1 - TRBV11-2 TRBD2 TGTGCCAGCAGCCCTGGACTAGCGGGAGACTATGAGCAGTTCTTC CASSPGLAGDYEQFF
TRBJ1-1 - TRBV7-8 - TGTGCCAGCAGCTTAGATATAGGGAGGTCGGGCACTGAAGCTTTCTTT CASSLDIGRSGTEAFF
TRBJ2-7 - TRBV5-6 - TGTGCCAGCAGCTCTGACCTCAGGGGTCTAACCTCCTACGAGCAGTACTTC CASSSDLRGLTSYEQYF
TRBJ2-1 - TRBV6-5 TRBD2 TGTGCCAGCAGTTACTGGCTAGCGGGAGGTAATGAGCAGTTCTTC CASSYWLAGGNEQFF
TRBJ2-7 - TRBV4-1 - TGCGCCAGCAGCCAAGATTGGGGGACAAACTACGAGCAGTACTTC CASSQDWGTNYEQYF
TRBJ2-5 - TRBV7-9 - TGTGCCAGCAGCTTAGAATCAGTTGAGACCCAGTACTTC CASSLESVETQYF
TRBJ2-3 - TRBV28 TRBD2 TGTGCCAGCAGTTTATGGCTAGCGGGGATCACAGATACGCAGTATTTT CASSLWLAGITDTQYF
TRBJ2-2 - TRBV9 - TGTGCCAGCAAACAGGGCAATCAAGCCGAGGCCGGGGAGCTGTTTTTT CASKQGNQAEAGELFF
TRBJ1-1 - TRBV18 - TGTGCCAGCTCACCAGAGGGAACACGGGCCAAGGGAACTGAAGCTTTCTTT CASSPEGTRAKGTEAFF
TRBJ1-4 - TRBV19 - TGTGCCAGTAGTTTGGGGGACTCTAATGAAAAACTGTTTTTT CASSLGDSNEKLFF
TRBJ2-7 - TRBV18 - TGTGCCAGCTCAACCCTAGCGTACGAGCAGTACTTC CASSTLAYEQYF
TRBJ2-6 - TRBV7-3 TRBD1 TGTGCCAGCAGCTACCCCGGGACAGGGGACGGGCACGTCCTGACTTTC CASSYPGTGDGHVLTF
TRBJ2-3 once TRBV7-8 - TGTGCCAGCAGCTTACCCCTCGACAGATCCACAGATACGCAGTATTTT CASSLPLDRSTDTQYF
TRBJ1-5 - TRBV5-1 - TGCGCCAGCAGCTTCTCCGGACAGCCCGATCAGCCCCAGCATTTT CASSFSGQPDQPQHF
TRBJ2-7 - TRBV5-5 TRBD1 TGTGCCAGCAGCTTTGGGACAGGCAACTTCGAGCAGTACTTC CASSFGTGNFEQYF
TRBJ1-4 - TRBV5-1 TRBD1 TGCGCCAGCAGCTGGACAGGGGGGGACGAAAAACTGTTTTTT CASSWTGGDEKLFF
TRBJ2-3 - TRBV7-3 TRBD2 TGTGCCAGCAGCGTAGCGGGAGGGGCAGATACGCAGTATTTT CASSVAGGADTQYF
TRBJ1-1 - TRBV6-5 - TGTGCCAGCAGCCCAGGACAAGTGAACACTGAAGCTTTCTTT CASSPGQVNTEAFF
TRBJ1-1 once TRBV11-3 TRBD1 TGTGCCAGCAGCCTGACAGGGCGGACTGAAGCTTTCTTT CASSLTGRTEAFF
TRBJ2-1 - TRBV4-2 TRBD2 TGTGCCAGCAGCCCCGTTCTAGCGGGAGATAATGAGCAGTTCTTC CASSPVLAGDNEQFF
TRBJ2-5 - TRBV9 - TGTGCCAGCAGCGTAGAGTCAGGGGATAGAGAGACCCAGTACTTC CASSVESGDRETQYF
TRBJ2-1 - TRBV5-1 TRBD2 TGCGCCAGCAGCTTTGCGTCCGGGACTAGCGGCAATGAGCAGTTCTTC CASSFASGTSGNEQFF
TRBJ2-1 - TRBV5-1 TRBD2 TGCGCCAGCAGCTTGGGACTAGCGGTAACCTACAATGAGCAGTTCTTC CASSLGLAVTYNEQFF
TRBJ1-2 - TRBV28 TRBD1 TGTGCCAGCAGTTCCCGGACAGGGTCGTATCACTACACCTTC CASSSRTGSYHYTF
TRBJ1-5 - TRBV7-8 - TGTGCCAGCAGCTTAGGGTCGGGTAATCAGCCCCAGCATTTT CASSLGSGNQPQHF
TRBJ2-6 - TRBV7-2 TRBD1 TGTGCCAGCAGCTTATACAGGGGGTACTCTGGGGCCAACGTCCTGACTTTC CASSLYRGYSGANVLTF
TRBJ2-1 - TRBV18 TRBD2 TGTGCCAGCTCACCGGGGCGGGAGCTGGGAAATGAGCAGTTCTTC CASSPGRELGNEQFF
TRBJ2-5 once TRBV5-1 TRBD2 TGCGCCAGCAGCTTGAGCGGAGCGGGAGGGCAGGAGACCCAGTACTTC CASSLSGAGGQETQYF
TRBJ2-1 - TRBV9 - TGTGCCAGCAGCGTAGACGAGGGTCTGTCCTACAATGAGCAGTTCTTC CASSVDEGLSYNEQFF
TRBJ2-2 - TRBV19 - TGTGCCAGTTCCCGGACAACGAACACCGGGGAGCTGTTTTTT CASSRTTNTGELFF
TRBJ2-1 - TRBV7-9 TRBD2 TGTGCCAGCAGTTTAGCGGGGAGCTCCTACAATGAGCAGTTCTTC CASSLAGSSYNEQFF
TRBJ2-7 - TRBV7-6 TRBD2 TGTGCCAGCAGCCTGGCTAGCGGCTCCTACGAGCAGTACTTC CASSLASGSYEQYF
TRBJ2-7 - TRBV5-4 - TGTGCCAGCAGCCCCGAGCTAGCCTCCTACGAGCAGTACTTC CASSPELASYEQYF
TRBJ2-1 once TRBV11-3 - TGTGCCAGCAGCTTAGACGAGTACAATGAGCAGTTCTTC CASSLDEYNEQFF
TRBJ1-2 - TRBV4-1 - TGCGCCAGCAGCCGCCCCGGGATTCTCCATGGCTACACCTTC CASSRPGILHGYTF
TRBJ2-1 - TRBV9 - TGTGCCAGCAGCGTAGCTACAGGCTACAATGAGCAGTTCTTC CASSVATGYNEQFF
TRBJ2-7 - TRBV7-3 - TGTGCCAGCAGCTTAATCGGGGGGGGAACAGGGGGCCGATACGAGCAGTACTTC CASSLIGGGTGGRYEQYF
TRBJ1-2 - TRBV5-6 TRBD1 TGTGCCAGCAGCCAGGGGGGATTGGGCTACACCTTC CASSQGGLGYTF
TRBJ2-7 - TRBV19 - TGTGCCAGTAGTATAGCGGAGGGAAGCGCGGTCGAGCAGTACTTC CASSIAEGSAVEQYF